A selection of T cell receptor beta chains follows, all from one sample in a study of regulatory T cells in long-lasting Graves disease. TCRdb passed the multiplex PCR reads through MiXCR, listing each CDR3 protein once. The sample yields under 450,000 distinct CDR3 sequences, 15% to 20% seen once. These data also formed part of another study, on T cells in Graves' hyperthyroidism and ophthalmopathy.

Specimen: peripheral blood mononuclear cells (PBMCs), collected at new diagnosis, from a patient treated with antithyroid drugs. These receptors all come from a woman between 18 and 29 years old with Graves disease. Both conserved end residues are part of each CDR3. For some rows the clone size is stated as once, few or many, or as a class when expanded; others skip it.

v_gene	abundance	CDR3aa
TRBV18	NA	CASSPIGSAYEQYF
TRBV29-1	many	CSVEGGPSYEQYF
TRBV10-2	NA	CASATTPRGDEQCF
TRBV7-6	many	CASSPKGGWGLNTEAFF
TRBV4-1	NA	CASSQDRGTGTGENYGYTF
TRBV6-1	NA	CASSPTTGEQYF
TRBV6-1	few	CASSEAVGSGQGNEQFF
TRBV7-7	NA	CASSLAPDTGELFF
TRBV3-1	many	CASSHLEVYGYTF
TRBV5-1	few	CASSGDRILSGANVLTF
TRBV27	NA	CASGHNSGANVLTF
TRBV2	NA	CASSLSGTGDAEAFF
TRBV12-3/TRBV12-4	many	CASSAGTAANYGYTF
TRBV6-1	few	CASSRLDDTYEQYF
TRBV20-1	many	CSASPPGLRADTQYF
TRBV18	many	CASRTGSSGNTIYF
TRBV3-1	many	CASSHLNLHRENEKLFF
TRBV11-2	many	CASSLAGAGANVLTF
TRBV27	many	CASSFLAEGLSTDTQYF
TRBV5-1	NA	CASSLVRADSGNTIYF
TRBV7-8	many	CASSTDTQYF
TRBV27	many	CASSLGTGTNYGYTF
TRBV6-5	few	CASSYSGAGRNYGYTF
TRBV6-5	many	CASSYGTGRPSTDTQYF
TRBV10-3	many	CATKVAGQETQYF
TRBV3-1	many	CASSRGRRETQYF
TRBV6-1	few	CASSGRGGANTGEPFF
TRBV6-2/TRBV6-3	NA	CASSYSSYRENEKLFF
TRBV30	NA	CAWSGGTGGNTIYF
TRBV28	many	CASSPPQGPTDTQYF
TRBV20-1	few	CSARVRRQGPNTGELFF
TRBV5-6	NA	CASSIRQGMSSPSTDTQYF
TRBV2	NA	CASSGDGLGPQHF
TRBV19	NA	CASSKTSGGRETQYF
TRBV6-2/TRBV6-3	once	CASRPGLAGGSYEQYF
TRBV11-2	many	CASSPRVGQPGTGELFF
TRBV4-1	NA	CASSLRWEGQGSYEQYF
TRBV25-1	few	CASSERLVADTQYF
TRBV6-1	NA	CASLGQLYGYTF
TRBV5-1	many	CASSPTRADTQYF
TRBV5-1	many	CASSPVAGDVYEQFF
TRBV20-1	many	CSARTASSYEQYF
TRBV19	few	CASSIDGDREQFF
TRBV20-1	few	CSAGVLVGYTF
TRBV5-1	many	CASSLAGTSGRANTGELFF
TRBV2	many	CASSTGSSYNSPLHF
TRBV12-3/TRBV12-4	many	CASSEDRTRSDTQYF
TRBV20-1	NA	CSARDPSGLPQETQYF
TRBV9	NA	CASSVGTGEGQPQHF
TRBV19	once	CASSMGARGQGTGELFF
TRBV3-1	many	CASSRHTSGTSTDTQYF